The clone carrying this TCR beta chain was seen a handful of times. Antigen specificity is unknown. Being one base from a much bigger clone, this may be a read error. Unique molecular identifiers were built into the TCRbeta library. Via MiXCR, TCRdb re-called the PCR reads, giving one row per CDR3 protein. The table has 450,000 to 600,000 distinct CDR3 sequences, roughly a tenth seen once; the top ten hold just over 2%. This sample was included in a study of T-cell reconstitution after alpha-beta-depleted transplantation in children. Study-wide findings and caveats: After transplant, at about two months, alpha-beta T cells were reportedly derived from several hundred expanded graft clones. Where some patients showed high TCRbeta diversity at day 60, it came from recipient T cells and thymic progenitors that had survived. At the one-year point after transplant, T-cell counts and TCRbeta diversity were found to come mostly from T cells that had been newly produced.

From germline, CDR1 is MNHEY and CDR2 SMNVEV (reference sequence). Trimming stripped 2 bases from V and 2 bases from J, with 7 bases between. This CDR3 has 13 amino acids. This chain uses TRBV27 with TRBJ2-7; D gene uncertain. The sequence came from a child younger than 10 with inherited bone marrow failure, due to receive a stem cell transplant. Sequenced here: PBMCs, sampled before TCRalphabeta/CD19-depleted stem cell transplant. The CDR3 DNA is TGTGCCAGCAGTTTAACACGGACCTACGAGCAGTACTTC. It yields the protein CASSLTRTYEQYF.